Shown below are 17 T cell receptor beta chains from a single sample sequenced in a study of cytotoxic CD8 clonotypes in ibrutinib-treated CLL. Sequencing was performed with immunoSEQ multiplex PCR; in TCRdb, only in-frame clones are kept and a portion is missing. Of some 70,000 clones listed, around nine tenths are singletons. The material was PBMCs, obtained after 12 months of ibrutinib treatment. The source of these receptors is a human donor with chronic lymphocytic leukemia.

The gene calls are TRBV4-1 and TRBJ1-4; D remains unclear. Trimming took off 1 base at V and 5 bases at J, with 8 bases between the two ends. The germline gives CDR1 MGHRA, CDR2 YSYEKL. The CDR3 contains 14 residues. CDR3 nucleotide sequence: TGCGCCAGCAGCCAAGCTAGGGAGAATGAAAAACTGTTTTTT. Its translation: CASSQARENEKLFF.

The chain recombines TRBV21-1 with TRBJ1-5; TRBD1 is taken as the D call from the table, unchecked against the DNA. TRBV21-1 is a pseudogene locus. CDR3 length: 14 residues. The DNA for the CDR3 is TGTGCCTCCCCGTCCAGGTCCAGCAATCAGCCCCAGCATTTT. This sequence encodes CASPSRSSNQPQHF.

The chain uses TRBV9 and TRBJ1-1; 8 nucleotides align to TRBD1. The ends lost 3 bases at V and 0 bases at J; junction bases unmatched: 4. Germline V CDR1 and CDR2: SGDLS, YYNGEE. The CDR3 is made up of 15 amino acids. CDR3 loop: CASSATGVLNTEAFF. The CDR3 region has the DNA TGTGCCAGCAGCGCGACAGGGGTGCTGAACACTGAAGCTTTCTTT.

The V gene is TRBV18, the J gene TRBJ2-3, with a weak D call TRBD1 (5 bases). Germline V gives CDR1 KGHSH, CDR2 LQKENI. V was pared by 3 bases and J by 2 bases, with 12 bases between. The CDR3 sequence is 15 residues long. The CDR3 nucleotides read TGTGCCAGCTCACCCATGACAGCTACCACAGATACGCAGTATTTT. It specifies CASSPMTATTDTQYF.

The CDR3 DNA sequence: TGTGCCAGCAGTTACTCTATGGTAGCTGAGCAGTTCTTC. It yields the protein CASSYSMVAEQFF. The chain is built from TRBV6-5 and TRBJ2-1; D is ambiguous. From germline, CDR1 is MNHEY and CDR2 SVGAGI. The V and J ends lost 0 bases and 9 bases respectively, with 9 bases between them. This CDR3 comprises 13 residues.

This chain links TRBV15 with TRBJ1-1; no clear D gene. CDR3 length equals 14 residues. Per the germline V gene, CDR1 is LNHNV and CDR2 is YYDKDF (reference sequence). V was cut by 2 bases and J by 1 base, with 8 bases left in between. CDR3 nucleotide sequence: TGTGCCACCAGCAGATTAGGGCCGAACACTGAAGCTTTCTTT. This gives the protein CATSRLGPNTEAFF.

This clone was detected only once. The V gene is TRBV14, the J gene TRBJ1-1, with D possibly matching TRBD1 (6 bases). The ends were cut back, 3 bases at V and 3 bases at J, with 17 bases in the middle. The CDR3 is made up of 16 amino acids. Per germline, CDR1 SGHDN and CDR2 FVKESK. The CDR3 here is CASSQLRGGPYTEAFF. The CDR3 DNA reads TGTGCCAGCAGCCAGCTGCGCGGGGGCCCGTACACTGAAGCTTTCTTT.

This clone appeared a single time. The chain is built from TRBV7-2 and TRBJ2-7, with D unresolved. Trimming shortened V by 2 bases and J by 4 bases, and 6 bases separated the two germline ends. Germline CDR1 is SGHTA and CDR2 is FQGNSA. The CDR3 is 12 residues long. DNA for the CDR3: TGTGCCAGCAGCTTACTATTGTACGAGCAGTACTTC. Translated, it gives CASSLLLYEQYF.

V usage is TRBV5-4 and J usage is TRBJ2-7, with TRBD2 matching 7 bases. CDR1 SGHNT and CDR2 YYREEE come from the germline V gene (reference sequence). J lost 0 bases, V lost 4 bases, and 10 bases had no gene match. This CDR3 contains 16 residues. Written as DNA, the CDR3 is TGTGCCAGCAGCCCCCCACTAGCGCTAAACTCCTACGAGCAGTACTTC. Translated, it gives CASSPPLALNSYEQYF.

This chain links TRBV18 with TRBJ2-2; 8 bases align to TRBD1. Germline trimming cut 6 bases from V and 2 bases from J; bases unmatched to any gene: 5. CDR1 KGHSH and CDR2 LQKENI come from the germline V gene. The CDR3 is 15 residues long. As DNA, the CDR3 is TGTGCCAGCTCCCGACAGGGGAGAAACACCGGGGAGCTGTTTTTT. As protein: CASSRQGRNTGELFF. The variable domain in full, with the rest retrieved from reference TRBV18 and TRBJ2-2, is NAGVMQNPRHLVRRRGQEARLRCSPMKGHSHVYWYRQLPEEGLKFMVYLQKENIIDESGMPKERFSAEFPKEGPSILRIQQVVRGDSAAYFCASSRQGRNTGELFFGEGSRLTVL.

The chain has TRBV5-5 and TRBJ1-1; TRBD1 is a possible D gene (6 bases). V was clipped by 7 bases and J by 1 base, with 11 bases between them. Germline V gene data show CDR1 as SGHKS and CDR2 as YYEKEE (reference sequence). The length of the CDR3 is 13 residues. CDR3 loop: CASERGANTEAFF. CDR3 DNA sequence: TGTGCCAGCGAACGGGGGGCGAACACTGAAGCTTTCTTT.

The CDR3 nucleotides read TGTGCCAGCAGCGACCGGACAGGCGTTGGCAATCAGCCCCAGCATTTT. This encodes CASSDRTGVGNQPQHF. J is TRBJ1-5 and V is TRBV5-6; TRBD1 matches 7 bases. The CDR3 contains 16 residues. Germline V gene sequence: CDR1 SGHDT, CDR2 YYEEEE. The V and J ends lost 4 bases and 2 bases, in that order; junction bases with no gene match: 9.

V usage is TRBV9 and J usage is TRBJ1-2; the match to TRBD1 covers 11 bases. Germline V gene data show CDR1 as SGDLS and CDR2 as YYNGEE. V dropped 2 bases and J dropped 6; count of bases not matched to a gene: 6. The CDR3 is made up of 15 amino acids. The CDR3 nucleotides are TGTGCCAGCAGCGTGGACAGGGGGCAAGGGGATGGCTACACCTTC. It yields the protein CASSVDRGQGDGYTF. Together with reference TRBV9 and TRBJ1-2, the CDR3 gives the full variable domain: DSGVTQTPKHLITATGQRVTLRCSPRSGDLSVYWYQQSLDQGLQFLIQYYNGEERAKGNILERFSAQQFPDLHSELNLSSLELGDSALYFCASSVDRGQGDGYTFGSGTRLTVV.

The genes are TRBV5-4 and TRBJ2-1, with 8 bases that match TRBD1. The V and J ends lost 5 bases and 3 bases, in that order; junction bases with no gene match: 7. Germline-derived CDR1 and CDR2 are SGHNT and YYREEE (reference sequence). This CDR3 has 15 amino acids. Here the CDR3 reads CASSHDRGDYNEQFF. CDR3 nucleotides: TGTGCCAGCAGTCATGACAGGGGTGACTACAATGAGCAGTTCTTC.

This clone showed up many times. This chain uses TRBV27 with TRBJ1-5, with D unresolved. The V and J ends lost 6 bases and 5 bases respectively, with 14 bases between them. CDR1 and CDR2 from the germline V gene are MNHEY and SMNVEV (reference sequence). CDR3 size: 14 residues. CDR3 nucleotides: TGTGCCAGCAGCTCCTGGGGATTCCATCAGCCCCAGCATTTT. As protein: CASSSWGFHQPQHF.

CDR3 nucleotides: TGTGCCAGCAGCAAGCTAGCGGGAGGATGTACAGATACGCAGTATTTT. It yields the protein CASSKLAGGCTDTQYF. The chain has TRBV21-1 and TRBJ2-3; the table's D call of TRBD2 was not tested on the DNA. TRBV21-1 counts as a pseudogene. CDR3 length: 16 amino acids.

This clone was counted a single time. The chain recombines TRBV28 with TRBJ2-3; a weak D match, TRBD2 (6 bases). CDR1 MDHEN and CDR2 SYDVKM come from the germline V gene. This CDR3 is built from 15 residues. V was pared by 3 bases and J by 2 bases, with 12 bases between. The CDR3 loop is CASSFSEGATDTQYF. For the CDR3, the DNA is TGTGCCAGCAGTTTTTCGGAGGGTGCCACAGATACGCAGTATTTT.